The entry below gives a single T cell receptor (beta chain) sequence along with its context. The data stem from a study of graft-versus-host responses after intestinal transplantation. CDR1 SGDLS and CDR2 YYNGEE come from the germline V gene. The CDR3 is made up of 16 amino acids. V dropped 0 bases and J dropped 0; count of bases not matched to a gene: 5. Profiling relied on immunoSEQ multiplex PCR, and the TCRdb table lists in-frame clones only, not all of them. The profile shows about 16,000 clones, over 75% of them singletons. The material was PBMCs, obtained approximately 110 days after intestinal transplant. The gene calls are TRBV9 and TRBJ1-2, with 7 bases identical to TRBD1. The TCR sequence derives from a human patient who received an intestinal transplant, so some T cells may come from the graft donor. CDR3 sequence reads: CASSVDSQGANYGYTF. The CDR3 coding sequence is TGTGCCAGCAGCGTAGATTCTCAGGGGGCTAACTATGGCTACACCTTC.